A selection of T cell receptor beta chains follows, all from one sample in a study of response to subunit inactivated influenza vaccine. MiXCR, applied by TCRdb to the RT-PCR reads, yields one record per CDR3 protein. In the table there are around 790,000 distinct CDR3 sequences, about 20% of which are singletons. This material consisted of PBMCs from blood, taken roughly 5 days after vaccination. Receptor source: a man aged 50-60 years who received an inactivated influenza vaccine. The CDR3 runs from the conserved cysteine through the conserved F or W. The D gene is left open where the match is weak. For some rows the clone size is stated as once, few or many, or as a class when expanded; others skip it.

TRBJ2-3 | TRBV4-2 | 15 | NA | TRBD2 | CASSLSGGAIDTQYF
TRBJ2-7 | TRBV12-3/TRBV12-4 | 15 | NA | TRBD1 | CASRAGTGSSYEQYF
TRBJ2-7 | TRBV5-1 | 16 | NA | TRBD1 | CASSLSSPGQPDEQYF
TRBJ2-3 | TRBV7-9 | 14 | NA | NA | CASSPDGFRDTQYF
TRBJ1-1 | TRBV7-9 | 13 | NA | NA | CASSLDGAFKAFF
TRBJ2-7 | TRBV6-1 | 14 | NA | NA | CASRVFGQTYEQYF
TRBJ2-7 | TRBV29-1 | 15 | many | NA | CSVESRGGGLYEQYF
TRBJ2-2 | TRBV20-1 | 12 | NA | NA | CSARQLGGELFF
TRBJ2-5 | TRBV4-2 | 13 | NA | NA | CASSQRDMETQYF
TRBJ1-6 | TRBV6-5 | 14 | NA | NA | CASSYKRLDSPLHF
TRBJ2-1 | TRBV7-2 | 13 | few | TRBD2 | CASSFQGGTEQFF
TRBJ2-7 | TRBV28 | 15 | NA | NA | CASSLSWTRHYEQYF
TRBJ1-1 | TRBV18 | 17 | NA | TRBD1 | CASSPRRMGQMNTEAFF
TRBJ1-2 | TRBV5-1 | 16 | few | TRBD1 | CASSLGTGGINYGYTF
TRBJ2-2 | TRBV7-8 | 13 | many | NA | CASSQGWTGELFF
TRBJ1-5 | TRBV29-1 | 13 | NA | NA | CSVALHGGQPQHF
TRBJ2-5 | TRBV20-1 | 15 | few | NA | CSARELLDRQETQYF
TRBJ2-7 | TRBV27 | 11 | NA | NA | CASRLGYEQYF
TRBJ2-1 | TRBV24-1 | 15 | NA | TRBD2 | CATSDQGLALNEQFF
TRBJ2-1 | TRBV20-1 | 18 | many | TRBD2 | CSARVTSGSSQGNNEQFF
TRBJ1-5 | TRBV20-1 | 13 | few | NA | CSASPALNQPQHF
TRBJ2-2 | TRBV5-6 | 15 | few | NA | CASSFGPTNTGELFF
TRBJ2-5 | TRBV9 | 16 | NA | TRBD2 | CASSVGGGAYQETQYF
TRBJ1-1 | TRBV6-2/TRBV6-3 | 15 | NA | NA | CASSYTPGWNTEAFF
TRBJ2-2 | TRBV7-2 | 17 | few | NA | CASSLSMYRTNTGELFF
TRBJ2-3 | TRBV20-1 | 16 | NA | NA | CSATSRGTSPTDTQYF
TRBJ2-3 | TRBV5-1 | 16 | many | TRBD1 | CASSKRGQGGPDTQYF
TRBJ2-7 | TRBV20-1 | 15 | NA | TRBD1 | CSAITPRQGLYEQYF
TRBJ2-4 | TRBV10-3 | 16 | few | TRBD2 | CAIRSGTSGRGDIQYF
TRBJ2-3 | TRBV5-1 | 15 | NA | NA | CASHLGGASTDTQYF
TRBJ2-7 | TRBV7-9 | 14 | NA | NA | CASSLSQDSYEQYF
TRBJ2-5 | TRBV20-1 | 14 | NA | NA | CSAVIGGAQETQYF
TRBJ2-1 | TRBV6-2/TRBV6-3 | 13 | NA | NA | CASSSQLYNEQFF
TRBJ1-1 | TRBV5-1 | 13 | many | NA | CASSLDPHGEAFF
TRBJ2-5 | TRBV20-1 | 13 | few | TRBD1 | CSASTGGQETQYF
TRBJ2-5 | TRBV11-2 | 18 | NA | NA | CASSLYQNRDWGRETQYF
TRBJ2-5 | TRBV20-1 | 13 | NA | TRBD1 | CSARTGVGETQYF
TRBJ2-5 | TRBV20-1 | 13 | NA | NA | CSARDSKQETQYF
TRBJ2-1 | TRBV27 | 18 | NA | TRBD2 | CASSTLTSGGITYNEQFF
TRBJ1-2 | TRBV7-3 | 18 | few | TRBD1 | CASSQEAGTGHRNYGYTF
TRBJ2-1 | TRBV12-3/TRBV12-4 | 15 | many | NA | CASSLNPLLYNEQFF
TRBJ2-7 | TRBV10-3 | 18 | many | TRBD2 | CAISESSIGLAGTNEQYF
TRBJ2-5 | TRBV11-2 | 15 | NA | TRBD2 | CASSYTSGRRETQYF
TRBJ2-1 | TRBV9 | 17 | few | TRBD2 | CASSSSQTSGFYNEQFF